These 9 T cell receptor beta chains were all obtained from the same sample, sequenced in a study of regulatory T cells in long-lasting Graves disease. Time point indicated: newly diagnosed GD, antithyroid drugs for less than 3 months. There was RNA extracted from PBMCs, and the TCR library was made from it. Researchers made TCR beta libraries by using iRepertoire HTBI primers and running Arm-PCR on CDR3 regions. TCRdb reprocessed the multiplex PCR reads with MiXCR, giving one entry per CDR3 protein. The table includes about 460,000 distinct CDR3 sequences, roughly 15% detected once. These sequences were also reported in another study, on T cells in Graves' hyperthyroidism and ophthalmopathy.

The sequences come from peripheral blood mononuclear cells (PBMCs), collected at new diagnosis, from a patient treated with antithyroid drugs. Source of these receptors: a woman in her forties or fifties with Graves disease.

This clonotype showed up just a few times. The V call is TRBV6-5, the J call TRBJ2-5; 7 bases map to TRBD2. The junction had 6 bases not matched to a gene; V was cut back by 0 bases and J by 2 bases. The V gene's germline CDR1 is MNHEY and CDR2 SVGAGI. The CDR3 is made up of 16 amino acids. The CDR3: CASSYSRGSGQETQYF. In DNA form, the CDR3 reads TGTGCCAGCAGTTACTCTCGGGGTAGCGGGCAAGAGACCCAGTACTTC.

V and J are TRBV19 and TRBJ2-3; TRBD2 aligns across 7 bases. CDR1 and CDR2 from the germline V gene are LNHDA and SQIVND (reference sequence). V shed 5 bases, J shed 3 bases, and the junction held 11 bases outside the gene matches. This CDR3 contains 16 residues. CDR3 residues: CASSVSGLAATDTQYF. CDR3 nucleotides: TGTGCCAGTAGTGTGTCAGGGCTAGCGGCGACAGATACGCAGTATTTT.

The V and J genes are TRBV2 and TRBJ2-2; tentatively, D is TRBD1 (5 bases). CDR1 and CDR2 (germline): SNHLY, FYNNEI. V was shortened by 2 bases and J by 3 bases, with 7 bases between the two germline ends. The length of the CDR3 is 14 residues. CDR3 sequence: CASSETRDTGELFF. The CDR3 DNA reads TGTGCCAGCAGTGAAACCAGGGACACCGGGGAGCTGTTTTTT.

The chain employs TRBV10-3 and TRBJ1-1; possible D gene TRBD1, 5 bases. Trimming took off 0 bases at V and 4 bases at J, with 9 bases between the two ends. This CDR3 spans 14 amino acids. Looked up from germline, CDR1 is ENHRY and CDR2 is SYGVKD. The CDR3 DNA reads as TGTGCCATCAGTGAGTCTGGTGGGGGCACTGAAGCTTTCTTT. It yields the protein CAISESGGGTEAFF.

At least ten counts were recorded for this clonotype. The J gene is TRBJ2-1, the V gene TRBV28; D is undetermined. Germline loops: CDR1 MDHEN, CDR2 SYDVKM. V was clipped by 6 bases and J by 1 base, with 10 bases between them. The CDR3 covers 14 residues. CDR3 protein: CASSPQTSYNEQFF. CDR3 DNA: TGTGCCAGCAGCCCCCAGACTTCCTACAATGAGCAGTTCTTC.

The genes are TRBV6-1 and TRBJ2-1, with D perhaps matching TRBD2 (6 bases). V dropped 4 bases and J dropped 3 bases, with 19 bases sitting between them. The germline CDR1 and CDR2 sequences are MNHNS and SASEGT. The CDR3 totals 17 residues. The CDR3 spells CASSVRSSGSFYNEQFF. CDR3 coding DNA: TGTGCCAGCAGTGTTCGGAGTAGCGGCTCCTTCTACAATGAGCAGTTCTTC.

V usage is TRBV2 and J usage is TRBJ1-2; D gene ambiguous. This CDR3 contains 13 residues. Trimming pared 9 bases from V and 5 bases from J, leaving 16 bases between. CDR1 and CDR2 from the germline V gene are SNHLY and FYNNEI. CDR3 in DNA: TGTGCCAGACGGGCCACTTACCATTATGGCTACACCTTC. This encodes CARRATYHYGYTF.

This clonotype has a count of ten or more. This sequence joins TRBV5-1 and TRBJ1-1; 8 bases fit TRBD1. The CDR3 has 14 residues. Germline CDR1 and CDR2: SGHRS and YFSETQ. V lost 2 bases, J lost 5 bases, and 5 bases stayed unmatched. The CDR3 sequence is CASSLQGVSTEAFF. CDR3 nucleotides: TGCGCCAGCAGCTTACAGGGGGTGTCGACTGAAGCTTTCTTT.

This clonotype was counted ten times or more. The chain recombines TRBV6-2 or TRBV6-3 with TRBJ2-7; possible D gene TRBD1, 5 bases. Germline V gene lookup returns CDR1 MNHEY and CDR2 SVGEGT. V lost 0 bases to trimming and J lost 3 bases, with 24 bases between them. CDR3 length: 19 residues. CDR3 sequence reads: CASSYSGLSHSIQLYEQYF. DNA for the CDR3: TGTGCCAGCAGTTACTCGGGGCTTAGCCACTCGATTCAACTCTACGAGCAGTACTTC.